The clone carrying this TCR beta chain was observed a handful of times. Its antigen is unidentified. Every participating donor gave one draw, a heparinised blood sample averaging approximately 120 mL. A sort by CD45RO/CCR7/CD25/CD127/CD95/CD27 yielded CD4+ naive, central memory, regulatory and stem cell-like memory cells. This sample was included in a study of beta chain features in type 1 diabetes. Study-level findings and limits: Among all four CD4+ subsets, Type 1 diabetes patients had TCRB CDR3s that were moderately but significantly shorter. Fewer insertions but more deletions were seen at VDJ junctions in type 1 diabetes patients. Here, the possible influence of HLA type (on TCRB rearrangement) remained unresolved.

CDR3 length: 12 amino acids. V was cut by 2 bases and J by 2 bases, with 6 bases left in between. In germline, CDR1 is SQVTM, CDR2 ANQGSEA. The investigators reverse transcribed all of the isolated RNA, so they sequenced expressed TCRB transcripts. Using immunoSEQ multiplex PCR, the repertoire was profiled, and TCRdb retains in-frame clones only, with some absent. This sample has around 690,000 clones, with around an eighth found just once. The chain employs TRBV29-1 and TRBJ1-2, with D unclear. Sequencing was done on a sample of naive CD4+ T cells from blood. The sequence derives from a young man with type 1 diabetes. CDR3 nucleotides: TGCAGCGTTGAAAGGGTGAACTATGGCTACACCTTC. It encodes CSVERVNYGYTF.